This entry lists 4 T cell receptor beta chains sequenced from one sample in a study of cytomegalovirus exposure and HLA in healthy donors. Primers included in the PCR were 60 Vbeta and 13 Jbeta primers. The protocol was immunoSEQ multiplex PCR, while the TCRdb copy is restricted to in-frame clones and leaves out a portion. The table records about 170,000 clones, about 80% of them present only once. The source material was PBMCs. All receptors derive from a woman in her forties or fifties in good health and CMV-seronegative.

This clone was counted a single time. The chain couples TRBV7-9 to TRBJ2-1; no reliable D call. CDR1 and CDR2 (germline): SEHNR, FQNEAQ (reference sequence). V lost 2 bases to trimming and J lost 3 bases, with 8 bases between them. The CDR3 sequence is 14 residues long. As DNA, the CDR3 is TGTGCCAGCAGCTTATCCCAGGACTACAATGAGCAGTTCTTC. This codes for CASSLSQDYNEQFF.

V and J are TRBV29-1 and TRBJ1-1, with 9 bases matching TRBD1. Trimming at V came to 3 bases and at J to 5 bases, leaving 7 bases not matched to a gene. Germline assignment: CDR1 SQVTM and CDR2 ANQGSEA. This CDR3 has 14 amino acids. The DNA for the CDR3 is TGCAGCGTTGAGAGAGACAGGGGGTGGACTGAAGCTTTCTTT. It encodes CSVERDRGWTEAFF.

This chain links TRBV30 with TRBJ1-1, with D tentatively TRBD1 (6 bases). The CDR3 is 13 amino acids. The germline CDR1 and CDR2 sequences are GTSNPN and SVGIG (reference sequence). Trimming shortened V by 2 bases and J by 1 base, and 8 bases separated the two germline ends. The CDR3 protein is CAWSSGQNTEAFF. CDR3 nucleotides: TGTGCCTGGAGTTCGGGACAGAACACTGAAGCTTTCTTT.

The J gene is TRBJ2-1, the V gene TRBV7-2; D unclear. Germline V gives CDR1 SGHTA, CDR2 FQGNSA. V gave up 0 bases and J gave up 6 bases, with 6 bases separating them. The CDR3 is 13 residues long. This CDR3 is CASSLAYGNEQFF. The DNA of the CDR3 is TGTGCCAGCAGCTTAGCGTACGGCAATGAGCAGTTCTTC.